This entry lists 12 T cell receptor beta chains sequenced from one sample in a study of CD4 T cells in relation to SARS-CoV-2 and coronaviruses (dated by TCRdb to 2020 to 2022). The library relied on the immunoSEQ multiplex PCR assay. TCRdb obtained this table from immuneACCESS and retained in-frame rearrangements with V and J assigned. These tables miss some clones; where compared with another copy, unresolved V genes account for less than half of the shortfall, and the remainder is unexplained. Within this sample are under 90,000 clones, with approximately 95% of them counted one time only. 0.23% of the sample lies in the top ten. CD4+ T cells from unexposed donors were collected before the COVID-19 pandemic (2011-2018). Sequences were obtained from naive CD4+ T cells from PBMCs. In the paper's terms, the cell subset or site label means: naive CD4+ T cells isolated by negative enrichment. These receptors were taken from a human donor in good health.

This clone has a handful of counts. This sequence joins TRBV12-3 or TRBV12-4 and TRBJ1-3; D not resolved. The CDR3 is 13 residues long. V gave up 1 base and J gave up 4 bases, with 5 bases separating them. Here the CDR3 DNA reads TGTGCCAGCAGTTTAGTACAGGGAAACACCATATATTTT. Residues: CASSLVQGNTIYF.

This clone was observed a handful of times. One end of the junction is discordant with germline, which a read error may explain. The rearrangement links TRBV2 to TRBJ1-1, with TRBD1 identical over 7 bases. CDR3 length equals 16 residues. Germline V gene sequence: CDR1 SNHLY, CDR2 FYNNEI. The CDR3 loop reads CASNEWLGTADTEAFF. CDR3 DNA: TGTGCCAGCAATGAATGGCTCGGGACAGCCGACACTGAAGCTTTCTTT. Using reference TRBV2 and TRBJ1-1 for the parts outside the CDR3, the full variable domain is EPEVTQTPSHQVTQMGQEVILRCVPISNHLYFYWYRQILGQKVEFLVSFYNNEISEKSEIFDDQFSVERPDGSNFTLKIRSTKLEDSAMYFCASNEWLGTADTEAFFGQGTRLTVV.

The rearrangement links TRBV6-2 or TRBV6-3 to TRBJ2-7, with TRBD2 matching over 10 bases. Trimming cost V 6 bases and J 6 bases; bases outside gene matches: 8. There are 14 residues in the CDR3. The V gene's germline CDR1 is MNHEY and CDR2 SVGEGT. This chain's CDR3 is CASSRTSGVGEQYF. DNA of the CDR3: TGTGCCAGCAGCCGGACTAGCGGAGTAGGCGAGCAGTACTTC.

This rearrangement joins TRBV9 to TRBJ2-3; D not resolved. Germline CDR1 and CDR2: SGDLS and YYNGEE. Trimming stripped 3 bases from V and 2 bases from J, with 7 bases between. The length of the CDR3 is 13 residues. For the CDR3, the DNA is TGTGCCAGCAGCGGTAGCCCCACAGATACGCAGTATTTT. Translation gives CASSGSPTDTQYF.

The gene calls are TRBV24-1 and TRBJ2-5, with 10 bases matching TRBD1. The CDR3 spans 17 residues. J lost 5 bases, V lost 4 bases, and 12 bases had no gene match. The germline V gene encodes CDR1 KGHDR and CDR2 SFDVKD. The DNA of the CDR3 is TGTGCCACCAGTGACCCCATGGGACAGGGGTCAGGGGAGACCCAGTACTTC. This translates into CATSDPMGQGSGETQYF.

The chain has TRBV5-1 and TRBJ1-6; D possibly corresponds to TRBD1 (5 bases). Germline V gene lookup returns CDR1 SGHRS and CDR2 YFSETQ. Trimming took off 4 bases at V and 6 bases at J, with 8 bases between the two ends. The CDR3 consists of 13 residues. The CDR3: CASSRDFNSPLHF. CDR3 DNA: TGCGCCAGCAGCAGGGACTTTAATTCACCCCTCCACTTT.

This chain uses TRBV7-9 with TRBJ2-1; 8 positions match TRBD1. J gave up 4 bases and V 7 bases, and 12 bases lay outside the gene matches. Germline V gene lookup returns CDR1 SEHNR and CDR2 FQNEAQ (reference sequence). The CDR3 loop spans 16 amino acids. The CDR3 DNA reads TGTGCCAGCACCGAATCCTGGACAGGGATTTACAATGAGCAGTTCTTC. This encodes CASTESWTGIYNEQFF. The full variable domain, completed using reference TRBV7-9 and TRBJ2-1, is DTGVSQNPRHKITKRGQNVTFRCDPISEHNRLYWYRQTLGQGPEFLTYFQNEAQLEKSRLLSDRFSAERPKGSFSTLEIQRTEQGDSAMYLCASTESWTGIYNEQFFGPGTRLTVL.

The chain has TRBV6-5 and TRBJ2-3, with D hard to call. The V gene's germline CDR1 is MNHEY and CDR2 SVGAGI. V lost 6 bases and J 0 bases, leaving 7 bases between the germline ends. This CDR3 has 13 amino acids. The CDR3 loop is CASRASSTDTQYF. CDR3 in DNA: TGTGCCAGCAGGGCCTCTAGCACAGATACGCAGTATTTT.

V gene TRBV5-6 combines with J gene TRBJ1-1, with D possibly matching TRBD1 (6 bases). The CDR3 loop spans 17 amino acids. Trimming took off 0 bases at V and 5 bases at J, with 20 bases between the two ends. Germline values: CDR1 SGHDT, CDR2 YYEEEE. The CDR3 region has the DNA TGTGCCAGCAGCTTGGGTGGGGCAGGGGAAGACATAACTGAAGCTTTCTTT. Amino acid sequence: CASSLGGAGEDITEAFF.

The V and J genes are TRBV5-1 and TRBJ2-6; D is ambiguous. V lost 5 bases and J lost 0, with 9 bases in between. Germline-derived CDR1 and CDR2 are SGHRS and YFSETQ. This CDR3 has 15 amino acids. The CDR3 DNA is TGCGCCAGCAGTTTGAGGAGCTCTGGGGCCAACGTCCTGACTTTC. Translation: CASSLRSSGANVLTF.

The V and J genes are TRBV29-1 and TRBJ2-6; D is ambiguous. The CDR3 has 14 residues. V was cut by 4 bases and J by 0 bases, with 7 bases left in between. Germline assignment: CDR1 SQVTM and CDR2 ANQGSEA. CDR3 sequence (DNA): TGCAGCGTTGGGGCAATCTCTGGGGCCAACGTCCTGACTTTC. Amino acid sequence: CSVGAISGANVLTF. Full variable domain (remainder filled in from reference TRBV29-1 and TRBJ2-6): SAVISQKPSRDICQRGTSLTIQCQVDSQVTMMFWYRQQPGQSLTLIATANQGSEATYESGFVIDKFPISRPNLTFSTLTVSNMSPEDSSIYLCSVGAISGANVLTFGAGSRLTVL.

The rearrangement joins TRBV2 to TRBJ1-5, with no clear D. CDR3 length equals 13 residues. Germline V gives CDR1 SNHLY, CDR2 FYNNEI. Trimming pared 4 bases from V and 5 bases from J, leaving 9 bases between. The DNA for the CDR3 is TGTGCCAGCAGTGGTTGGGTGGATCAGCCCCAGCATTTT. Translation: CASSGWVDQPQHF.